This TCR beta chain was identified during a study of shared clonotypes between healthy human individuals. The overall study: A couple of women and a few men aged 18 to 49 served as donors. Study-wide results and limits: Exclusively blood specimens were collected; tissue repertoires likely differ. Sharing across four donors was highest in naive CD4 (roughly 5%) and lowest in memory CD8 (0.4%).

This CDR3 comprises 14 residues. Germline loops: CDR1 SGHRS, CDR2 YFSETQ. The V and J ends lost 6 bases and 2 bases respectively, with 15 bases between them. Method: immunoSEQ multiplex PCR; TCRdb's copy keeps in-frame clones and lacks some. The sample shows over 750,000 clones, just over 95% of them seen only once. CD8 cells regarded as naive lacked CD45RO, were positively chosen for CCR7, and omitted terminally differentiated effector memory CD45RA+ cells. With regard to this clone: As yet, its antigen is unknown.

Sequencing used naive CD8+ T cells sorted from blood. The TCR was taken from a man younger than 45 in good health. The genes are TRBV5-1 and TRBJ2-7; D perhaps matches TRBD1 (5 bases). This chain's CDR3 is CASKRGLSTYEQYF. CDR3 DNA: TGCGCCAGCAAAAGGGGTCTCTCTACCTACGAGCAGTACTTC.